This T cell receptor beta chain was observed in a study of blood T cell repertoires in COVID-19. Overall study context: Some COVID-19 samples were acute and others convalescent; all came from the United States, Italy and Spain.

While infection was still active, Seattle patients were enrolled and then followed longitudinally. Some clones are missing from TCRdb's copy, which holds only in-frame ones; the method was immunoSEQ multiplex PCR. There are 70,000 to 95,000 clones in the sample; 89% occur only once, and 2.5% to 3.5% lies in the top ten. The CDR3 spans 15 residues. Germline-derived CDR1 and CDR2 are MNHEY and SVGAGI. Trimming cost V 6 bases and J 6 bases, with 17 bases left between them. This chain uses TRBV6-5 with TRBJ2-2; perhaps TRBD1 as D (7 bases). The sample comprised peripheral blood. The sequence was obtained from a man aged 45 to 65 with COVID-19, enrolled during active disease. The CDR3 nucleotides read TGTGCCAGCAGACCAGACAGGGAGGTGTCCGGGGAGCTGTTTTTT. Translating it yields CASRPDREVSGELFF.